A single sample is the source of the 32 T cell receptor beta chains below, sequenced in a study of blood T cell repertoires in COVID-19. Assay used: immunoSEQ multiplex PCR; TCRdb lists only in-frame clones, some missing. This sample carries about 300,000 clones, about 90% of them seen once, and the ten largest clones take approximately 5.3%. Source material: PBMCs or T cells enriched from blood (not recorded which). The receptors stem from a woman in her twenties or thirties who had recovered from COVID-19.

The chain recombines TRBV4-1 with TRBJ2-7; D perhaps matches TRBD1 (6 bases). V was pared by 0 bases and J by 3 bases, with 18 bases between. CDR3 size: 17 residues. Looked up from germline, CDR1 is MGHRA and CDR2 is YSYEKL. The CDR3 sequence: CASSQDWGPQSYYEQYF. CDR3 nucleotides: TGCGCCAGCAGCCAAGACTGGGGGCCCCAATCATACTACGAGCAGTACTTC.

This chain uses TRBV7-2 with TRBJ1-5, with D tentatively TRBD1 (6 bases). V was shortened by 0 bases and J by 5 bases, with 14 bases between the two germline ends. Germline CDR1 is SGHTA and CDR2 is FQGNSA. The CDR3 has 16 amino acids. The CDR3 region is CASSLASGAPYQPQHF. Here the CDR3 DNA reads TGTGCCAGCAGCTTAGCCTCAGGGGCTCCCTATCAGCCCCAGCATTTT.

This rearrangement joins TRBV7-9 to TRBJ1-4; D is undetermined. This CDR3 contains 13 residues. Germline CDR1 and CDR2: SEHNR and FQNEAQ (reference sequence). Trimming left V 5 bases short and J 8 bases short, with 12 bases between. The CDR3 protein is CASSPAGYEKLFF. The CDR3 bases are TGTGCCAGCAGCCCCGCGGGGTACGAAAAACTGTTTTTT.

The chain has TRBV4-1 and TRBJ2-1; possible D gene TRBD1, 5 bases. Looked up from germline, CDR1 is MGHRA and CDR2 is YSYEKL. V was trimmed by 1 base and J by 6 bases, leaving 10 bases between them. This CDR3 region has 14 residues. The CDR3: CASSQVGQGNEQFF. In DNA, the CDR3 is TGCGCCAGCAGCCAAGTGGGCCAGGGCAATGAGCAGTTCTTC.

This clone was counted a few times. This chain connects TRBV6-5 to TRBJ1-3; TRBD1 matches 7 bases. V was pared by 6 bases and J by 4 bases, with 6 bases of the junction left unmatched. CDR3 length equals 14 residues. Germline V gene lookup returns CDR1 MNHEY and CDR2 SVGAGI. The CDR3 nucleotides are TGTGCCAGCAGGGACACAGGGGCGGGAAACACCATATATTTT. This encodes CASRDTGAGNTIYF.

The chain joins TRBV7-8 to TRBJ1-3, with TRBD1 matching over 9 bases. This CDR3 contains 20 residues. The V gene end was trimmed by 5 bases and the J gene end by 0 bases; junction bases not matched to a gene: 17. Germline V gene data show CDR1 as SGHVS and CDR2 as FQNEAQ. Here the CDR3 DNA reads TGTGCCAGCAGCCTACACCGCGGGACAGGGACTTCCTACTCTGGAAACACCATATATTTT. This codes for CASSLHRGTGTSYSGNTIYF.

The V gene is TRBV7-3, the J gene TRBJ2-1, with 7 bases matching TRBD1. The CDR3 totals 22 residues. The trim removed 2 bases at V and 10 bases at J, leaving 32 bases unmatched. The germline gives CDR1 SGHTA, CDR2 FQGTGA. The DNA of the CDR3 is TGTGCCAGCAGCTTACAGGGATTACAGGGGCGCTACCACAATGGGCCCACAGAGGAGCAGTTCTTC. This codes for CASSLQGLQGRYHNGPTEEQFF.

The chain has TRBV27 and TRBJ2-3; 8 bases match TRBD2. The CDR3 totals 16 residues. Unmatched junction bases numbered 10, after V lost 3 bases and J lost 5 bases. Germline-derived CDR1 and CDR2 are MNHEY and SMNVEV (reference sequence). The CDR3 sequence is CASSLALSGGQDTQYF. The CDR3 DNA reads TGTGCCAGCAGTTTGGCCTTGAGCGGGGGTCAAGATACGCAGTATTTT.

The genes are TRBV9 and TRBJ1-3; D unresolved. This CDR3 contains 15 residues. Trimming removed 0 bases from V and 0 bases from J, with 7 bases in between. CDR1 and CDR2 from the germline V gene are SGDLS and YYNGEE. CDR3 coding DNA: TGTGCCAGCAGCGTAGAAGGAGTCTCTGGAAACACCATATATTTT. As protein: CASSVEGVSGNTIYF.

The CDR3 sequence is CAIRARTGQAYEQYF. CDR3 in DNA: TGTGCCATCAGAGCCAGGACCGGACAGGCCTACGAGCAGTACTTC. The rearrangement uses TRBV10-3 and TRBJ2-7; 7 positions match TRBD1. The V gene's germline CDR1 is ENHRY and CDR2 SYGVKD. V was pared by 6 bases and J by 2 bases, with 10 bases of the junction left unmatched. This CDR3 spans 15 amino acids.

This clone was seen only once. This chain joins TRBV7-2 and TRBJ1-1; no definite D call. CDR3 length equals 14 residues. V was shortened by 7 bases and J by 5 bases, with 17 bases between the two germline ends. The germline gives CDR1 SGHTA, CDR2 FQGNSA. The CDR3: CASIPIGGRTEAFF. Here the CDR3 DNA reads TGTGCCAGCATCCCAATTGGAGGGAGAACTGAAGCTTTCTTT.

J is TRBJ2-7 and V is TRBV6-2 or TRBV6-3, with 7 bases fitting TRBD1. From germline, CDR1 is MNHEY and CDR2 SVGEGT. The V and J ends lost 2 bases and 5 bases, in that order; junction bases with no gene match: 18. This CDR3 region has 18 residues. The CDR3 DNA reads TGTGCCAGCAGTTACCTCCCCATAAACAGGGGACCTACCGACGAGCAGTACTTC. Translation gives CASSYLPINRGPTDEQYF.

The V gene is TRBV5-4, the J gene TRBJ1-4; 8 bases fit TRBD1. Per germline, CDR1 SGHNT and CDR2 YYREEE (reference sequence). J gave up 7 bases and V 3 bases, and 8 bases lay outside the gene matches. The CDR3 length is 15 residues. The CDR3 is CASSSGQGLGEKLFF. As DNA, the CDR3 is TGTGCCAGCAGCTCAGGACAGGGACTCGGTGAAAAACTGTTTTTT.

The chain employs TRBV7-6 and TRBJ1-4, with D tentatively TRBD1 (5 bases). The CDR3 is 14 amino acids. Trimming took off 5 bases at V and 5 bases at J, with 12 bases between the two ends. Germline V gene lookup returns CDR1 SGHVS and CDR2 FNYEAQ. DNA of the CDR3: TGTGCCAGCAGCCGCTCGGGGGAAAATGAAAAACTGTTTTTT. Its protein product is CASSRSGENEKLFF.

This rearrangement joins TRBV30 to TRBJ1-2, with 7 bases lining up with TRBD1. Trimming at V came to 2 bases and at J to 3 bases, leaving 3 bases not matched to a gene. CDR1 and CDR2 (germline): GTSNPN, SVGIG (reference sequence). The CDR3 sequence is 13 residues long. CDR3 amino acids: CAWSQGDYYGYTF. Written as DNA, the CDR3 is TGTGCCTGGAGTCAGGGGGATTACTATGGCTACACCTTC.

The chain links TRBV6-1 to TRBJ1-6; D gene uncertain. The V gene lost 3 bases and the J gene lost 2 bases, with 14 bases spanning the gap. The V gene's germline CDR1 is MNHNS and CDR2 SASEGT. The CDR3 consists of 17 residues. The CDR3 bases are TGTGCCAGCAGTGATCAAGGCGGCAGAACCTATAATTCACCCCTCCACTTT. Translating gives CASSDQGGRTYNSPLHF.

The chain has TRBV7-9 and TRBJ2-7, with 9 bases lining up with TRBD1. This CDR3 has 15 residues. Trimming cost V 5 bases and J 2 bases; bases outside gene matches: 7. Germline-derived CDR1 and CDR2 are SEHNR and FQNEAQ (reference sequence). The CDR3, as DNA: TGTGCCAGCAGCCCCCGGGACAGGGCCGCCTACGAGCAGTACTTC. Translating gives CASSPRDRAAYEQYF. The full variable domain, rest sourced from reference TRBV7-9 and TRBJ2-7, is DTGVSQNPRHKITKRGQNVTFRCDPISEHNRLYWYRQTLGQGPEFLTYFQNEAQLEKSRLLSDRFSAERPKGSFSTLEIQRTEQGDSAMYLCASSPRDRAAYEQYFGPGTRLTVT.

J is TRBJ1-2 and V is TRBV12-3 or TRBV12-4; TRBD1 might be the D (6 bases). Trimming stripped 7 bases from V and 4 bases from J, with 13 bases between. This CDR3 is built from 13 residues. The CDR3 reads CASTPDSFYGYTF. CDR3 DNA: TGTGCCAGCACCCCGGACAGCTTCTATGGCTACACCTTC.

The rearrangement uses TRBV6-2 or TRBV6-3 and TRBJ2-3, with TRBD1 matching over 7 bases. The CDR3 runs to 15 residues. V shed 6 bases and J 1 base; nucleotides not matched to a gene: 7. CDR1 is MNHEY and CDR2 is SVGEGT in the germline V gene. The CDR3 sequence: CASSWDRGGTDTQYF. The DNA for the CDR3 is TGTGCCAGCAGCTGGGACAGAGGGGGCACAGATACGCAGTATTTT.

The chain carries TRBV19 and TRBJ1-2, with D perhaps matching TRBD1 (5 bases). CDR1 is LNHDA, CDR2 SQIVND, per germline (reference sequence). The CDR3 loop spans 15 amino acids. Trimming took off 3 bases at V and 8 bases at J, with 19 bases between the two ends. CDR3 DNA: TGTGCCAGTAGTATGGGGGGAGCTAGGGTGGCCGGCTACACCTTC. Protein product: CASSMGGARVAGYTF.

The rearrangement joins TRBV9 to TRBJ1-2, with D maybe TRBD1 (6 bases). Germline V CDR1 and CDR2: SGDLS, YYNGEE. The length of the CDR3 is 14 residues. V lost 4 bases and J 5 bases, leaving 15 bases between the germline ends. The CDR3 sequence is CASSTGGLDYGYTF. Written as DNA, the CDR3 is TGTGCCAGCAGCACGGGGGGGCTTGATTATGGCTACACCTTC.

DNA for the CDR3: TGTGCCAGCACCCCCATGGGAAGGGGAGGAAACACCATATATTTT. Residues: CASTPMGRGGNTIYF. The rearrangement joins TRBV7-2 to TRBJ1-3; perhaps TRBD1 as D (5 bases). Trimming took off 7 bases at V and 4 bases at J, with 17 bases between the two ends. The CDR3 loop spans 15 amino acids. Per the germline V gene, CDR1 is SGHTA and CDR2 is FQGNSA.

The rearrangement joins TRBV2 to TRBJ2-7; no clear D gene. The CDR3 sequence is 10 residues long. With 6 bases removed from V and 4 bases from J, the gap between germline ends came to 4 bases. Germline lookup yields CDR1 SNHLY and CDR2 FYNNEI. The CDR3 region has the DNA TGTGCCAGCAGCACTTACGAGCAGTACTTC. Translation: CASSTYEQYF.

The rearrangement joins TRBV5-6 to TRBJ2-1; TRBD2 aligns across 8 bases. This CDR3 has 16 amino acids. Germline CDR1 and CDR2: SGHDT and YYEEEE. J gave up 9 bases and V 1 base, and 12 bases lay outside the gene matches. This CDR3 is CASSLTGLGRWGEQFF. Written as DNA, the CDR3 is TGTGCCAGCAGCTTGACGGGACTAGGGAGATGGGGTGAGCAGTTCTTC.

The CDR3 is CAGGLGAEAFF. The CDR3 region has the DNA TGTGCCGGCGGGCTTGGAGCTGAAGCTTTCTTT. The chain recombines TRBV19 with TRBJ1-1; D gene ambiguous. CDR3 length equals 11 residues. CDR1 is LNHDA and CDR2 is SQIVND in the germline V gene (reference sequence). Trimming shortened V by 11 bases and J by 6 bases, and 13 bases separated the two germline ends.

The chain has TRBV2 and TRBJ2-2; perhaps TRBD1 as D (5 bases). Between the trimmed V and J ends, which lost 3 bases and 4 bases, there was a span of 9 bases. Germline CDR1 SNHLY, CDR2 FYNNEI. CDR3 length equals 14 residues. The chain's CDR3 is CASSDDRPTGELFF. Written as DNA, the CDR3 is TGTGCCAGCAGTGATGACAGACCCACCGGGGAGCTGTTTTTT.

CDR3 nucleotide sequence: TGTGCCAGCAGCTTGACAGGGGGATCCCAAGAGACCCAGTACTTC. Translating gives CASSLTGGSQETQYF. This chain links TRBV7-3 with TRBJ2-5; TRBD1 matches 9 bases. The CDR3 covers 15 residues. Looked up from germline, CDR1 is SGHTA and CDR2 is FQGTGA. V shed 3 bases, J shed 1 base, and the junction held 3 bases outside the gene matches.

The chain has TRBV18 and TRBJ1-4; TRBD1 is a possible D gene (6 bases). The V gene lost 4 bases and the J gene lost 4 bases, with 13 bases spanning the gap. The CDR3 has 15 residues. Germline loops: CDR1 KGHSH, CDR2 LQKENI. The CDR3 nucleotides are TGTGCCAGCTCACGAAGACAGGCGGATAATGAAAAACTGTTTTTT. Encoded protein: CASSRRQADNEKLFF.

This chain connects TRBV29-1 to TRBJ2-5; D is possibly TRBD1 (5 bases). This CDR3 is 10 amino acids long. Trimming pared 6 bases from V and 5 bases from J, leaving 7 bases between. Germline V gene lookup returns CDR1 SQVTM and CDR2 ANQGSEA. The CDR3: CSVKGETQYF. The CDR3 nucleotides read TGCAGCGTAAAGGGGGAGACCCAGTACTTC. The full variable domain, completed using reference TRBV29-1 and TRBJ2-5, is SAVISQKPSRDICQRGTSLTIQCQVDSQVTMMFWYRQQPGQSLTLIATANQGSEATYESGFVIDKFPISRPNLTFSTLTVSNMSPEDSSIYLCSVKGETQYFGPGTRLLVL.

This clone has only a few counts. The chain carries TRBV18 and TRBJ1-1; the match to TRBD1 covers 9 bases. The CDR3 sequence is 15 residues long. Germline CDR1 and CDR2: KGHSH and LQKENI. V shed 3 bases and J 10 bases; nucleotides not matched to a gene: 12. CDR3 loop: CASSPGGTGNGLAFF. DNA for the CDR3: TGTGCCAGCTCACCCGGAGGGACAGGGAACGGATTAGCTTTCTTT. Together with reference TRBV18 and TRBJ1-1, the CDR3 gives the full variable domain: NAGVMQNPRHLVRRRGQEARLRCSPMKGHSHVYWYRQLPEEGLKFMVYLQKENIIDESGMPKERFSAEFPKEGPSILRIQQVVRGDSAAYFCASSPGGTGNGLAFFGQGTRLTVV.

CDR3 loop: CATSRGTGTSGNTIYF. In DNA, the CDR3 is TGTGCCACCAGCAGAGGGACGGGGACAAGTGGAAACACCATATATTTT. V and J are TRBV15 and TRBJ1-3, with TRBD1 as a possible D gene (6 bases). Germline CDR1 reads LNHNV; CDR2 reads YYDKDF (reference sequence). Between the trimmed V and J ends, which lost 1 base and 3 bases, there was a span of 13 bases. The CDR3 consists of 16 residues.

This clone was detected only once. CDR3 sequence reads: CASSLEVAGGLRTGELFF. In DNA form, the CDR3 reads TGTGCCAGCAGCTTAGAGGTAGCGGGGGGGCTCCGCACCGGGGAGCTGTTTTTT. The chain is built from TRBV7-2 and TRBJ2-2; TRBD2 matches at 11 bases. Per germline, CDR1 SGHTA and CDR2 FQGNSA. The junction had 8 bases not matched to a gene; V was cut back by 1 base and J by 4 bases. The CDR3 contains 18 residues.